This T cell receptor beta chain is from a study of monozygotic twins with inflammatory bowel disease. The CDR3 is 17 residues long. Germline V gene lookup returns CDR1 SGHRS and CDR2 YFSETQ. Eight separate reactions for every sample produced the cDNA. TCRdb re-called the 5' RACE reads and shows each CDR3 protein once, DNA omitted. Its table lists under 130,000 distinct CDR3 sequences. The V and J genes are TRBV5-1 and TRBJ2-7; TCRdb outputs TRBD1, but without DNA this stays unchecked. The sequencing sample was made of blood. The TCR originated in a human donor with ulcerative colitis or Crohn's disease, or a healthy co-twin of an affected twin (not recorded which). Here the CDR3 reads CASSLLPIRVMNLEQYF.